These T cell receptor beta chains were read from a single sample in a study of blood T cell repertoires in COVID-19. Assay: immunoSEQ multiplex PCR; the TCRdb copy retains only in-frame clones and omits some. The sample has roughly 290,000 clones; around 86% are singletons. Sequenced input: peripheral blood. Receptors were obtained from a woman aged 25 to 39 who had recovered from COVID-19. CDR3s include the opening cysteine and the closing phenylalanine or tryptophan. A D gene is named only where the DNA matches it firmly. Expanded clones are given a class, and other clones once, few, many or no size at all.

d_call clone_size j_call v_call cdr3_aa cdr3_nt
TRBD1 . TRBJ2-2 TRBV5-6 CASSLWDRANTGELFF TGTGCCAGCAGCTTGTGGGACAGGGCAAACACCGGGGAGCTGTTTTTT
TRBD1 few TRBJ1-1 TRBV4-3 CASSQGTGANTEAFF TGCGCCAGCAGCCAAGGGACAGGGGCGAACACTGAAGCTTTCTTT
. . TRBJ1-1 TRBV25-1 CASSDSYKNTEAFF TGTGCCAGCAGTGATTCTTACAAGAACACTGAAGCTTTCTTT
. . TRBJ2-2 TRBV7-9 CASSLAQGTGELFF TGTGCCAGCAGCTTAGCGCAGGGTACCGGGGAGCTGTTTTTT
. . TRBJ1-5 TRBV28 CASSSPGEPDQPQHF TGTGCCAGCAGTTCTCCCGGGGAGCCAGATCAGCCCCAGCATTTT
TRBD2 . TRBJ2-1 TRBV10-3 CAISTGTSGTDEQFF TGTGCCATCAGTACCGGGACTAGCGGGACGGATGAGCAGTTCTTC
. . TRBJ1-5 TRBV6-6 CASSSGQINQPQHF TGTGCCAGCAGTTCTGGCCAGATCAATCAGCCCCAGCATTTT
TRBD1 . TRBJ2-3 TRBV2 CASSTLPGQGITDTQYF TGTGCCAGCAGTACTCTCCCGGGACAGGGGATCACAGATACGCAGTATTTT
TRBD1 . TRBJ1-2 TRBV7-9 CASSYSRGRGDGYTF TGTGCCAGCAGTTATTCCAGGGGGCGCGGAGATGGCTACACCTTC
. . TRBJ2-2 TRBV5-6 CASSWRTGRTGELFF TGTGCCAGCAGCTGGAGGACGGGCAGAACCGGGGAGCTGTTTTTT
TRBD1 . TRBJ2-7 TRBV12-3/TRBV12-4 CASSFDRAAEQYF TGTGCCAGCAGTTTCGACAGGGCGGCCGAGCAGTACTTC
TRBD1 once TRBJ1-2 TRBV3-1/TRBV3-2 CASSPRDRGGYTF TGTGCCAGCAGCCCCCGGGACAGGGGTGGCTACACCTTC
. . TRBJ2-1 TRBV28 CASTPLRRAPGNEQFF TGTGCCAGCACACCTCTTAGGAGGGCCCCTGGCAATGAGCAGTTCTTC
. few TRBJ2-1 TRBV28 CASSSPGTGAHEQFF TGTGCCAGCAGTTCCCCCGGGACGGGAGCTCATGAGCAGTTCTTC
. . TRBJ2-3 TRBV19 CASSIETGTDTQYF TGTGCCAGTAGTATAGAGACAGGCACAGATACGCAGTATTTT
. . TRBJ2-7 TRBV15 CATSRVGWTASAPYEQYF TGTGCCACCAGCAGAGTCGGCTGGACAGCTTCTGCTCCCTACGAGCAGTACTTC
TRBD1 . TRBJ1-4 TRBV11-2 CASSLEGQGNEKLFF TGTGCCAGCAGCTTAGAGGGACAGGGGAATGAAAAACTGTTTTTT
. . TRBJ2-7 TRBV20-1 CSASGLATIYEQYF TGCAGTGCTAGTGGGCTAGCCACTATCTACGAGCAGTACTTC
. . TRBJ1-2 TRBV6-6 CASSSYRAGYTF TGTGCCAGCAGTTCTTACAGGGCTGGCTACACCTTC
. . TRBJ2-1 TRBV6-5 CASSSSPGGNNEQFF TGTGCCAGCAGTTCTAGTCCCGGGGGAAACAATGAGCAGTTCTTC
. few TRBJ2-2 TRBV19 CASSLSYNTGELFF TGTGCCAGTAGCCTTAGCTATAACACCGGGGAGCTGTTTTTT
TRBD2 . TRBJ2-5 TRBV5-1 CASSLQGLGQETQYF TGCGCCAGCAGCTTGCAGGGACTAGGGCAAGAGACCCAGTACTTC
. . TRBJ1-5 TRBV19 CATCSPPNQPQHF TGTGCCACCTGTAGCCCTCCCAATCAGCCCCAGCATTTT
TRBD1 . TRBJ1-2 TRBV4-2 CASSQDSQGAPNYGYTF TGTGCCAGCAGCCAAGACTCACAGGGGGCGCCGAACTATGGCTACACCTTC
. . TRBJ2-3 TRBV27 CASSLFPLSGRVGDTQYF TGTGCCAGCAGTTTGTTTCCTCTAAGCGGACGGGTTGGGGATACGCAGTATTTT
TRBD1 . TRBJ2-5 TRBV11-2 CASKQGAGETQYF TGTGCCAGCAAACAGGGGGCTGGGGAGACCCAGTACTTC
. . TRBJ1-1 TRBV11-2 CASSPGGGPQNTEAFF TGTGCCAGCAGCCCTGGAGGAGGACCTCAAAACACTGAAGCTTTCTTT
TRBD2 . TRBJ2-7 TRBV3-1/TRBV3-2 CASSPVAGGSYEQYF TGTGCCAGCAGCCCTGTAGCGGGAGGGTCTTACGAGCAGTACTTC
. . TRBJ2-3 TRBV14 CASSQGPSPGTDTQYF TGTGCCAGCAGCCAAGGTCCTTCTCCAGGCACAGATACGCAGTATTTT
TRBD2 . TRBJ2-1 TRBV19 CASSTAGVAEQFF TGTGCCAGTAGTACAGCGGGAGTGGCTGAGCAGTTCTTC
. . TRBJ2-3 TRBV19 CASRPAGTNTQYF TGTGCCAGTAGGCCGGCGGGCACAAATACGCAGTATTTT
TRBD2 . TRBJ2-5 TRBV30 CAWSFGGAEETQYF TGTGCCTGGAGCTTCGGGGGGGCCGAAGAGACCCAGTACTTC
. . TRBJ2-7 TRBV19 CATGNGRPYEQYF TGTGCCACGGGAAATGGCCGACCCTACGAGCAGTACTTC
. . TRBJ1-2 TRBV19 CASSRLSGDGYTF TGTGCCAGTAGTCGTCTCTCAGGGGATGGCTACACCTTC
. . TRBJ2-7 TRBV18 CASSPVPEADYEQYF TGTGCCAGCTCACCAGTCCCGGAGGCGGACTACGAGCAGTACTTC
TRBD2 . TRBJ2-2 TRBV10-3 CAISEVAGGQTGELFF TGTGCCATCAGTGAGGTAGCGGGGGGGCAAACCGGGGAGCTGTTTTTT
. . TRBJ1-1 TRBV12-5 CASGLLGGTEAFF TGTGCTAGTGGTTTGTTGGGAGGCACTGAAGCTTTCTTT
TRBD1 . TRBJ1-1 TRBV4-1 CASSQETGVPEAFF TGCGCCAGCAGCCAAGAGACAGGGGTTCCTGAAGCTTTCTTT
. . TRBJ2-7 TRBV5-4 CASSLGPGTNYEQYF TGTGCCAGCAGCTTGGGGCCAGGAACAAACTACGAGCAGTACTTC
TRBD1 few TRBJ1-5 TRBV4-1 CASSQTDRGAAQPQHF TGCGCCAGCAGCCAGACCGACAGGGGTGCGGCTCAGCCCCAGCATTTT
TRBD2 . TRBJ2-1 TRBV2 CASWKGSGADEQFF TGTGCCAGCTGGAAGGGTAGCGGGGCCGATGAGCAGTTCTTC
TRBD1 . TRBJ2-1 TRBV28 CLGPQGVRTSSYNEQFF TGTCTTGGGCCGCAGGGGGTGCGGACAAGCTCCTACAATGAGCAGTTCTTC
. . TRBJ2-7 TRBV28 CASSLAPSAYEQYF TGTGCCAGCAGTTTGGCCCCAAGCGCCTACGAGCAGTACTTC
TRBD1 . TRBJ2-3 TRBV5-4 CASRRDRSTDTQYF TGTGCCAGCAGACGGGACAGAAGCACAGATACGCAGTATTTT
. . TRBJ2-7 TRBV28 CASTSNGEQYF TGTGCCAGCACCTCGAACGGCGAGCAGTACTTC
. . TRBJ1-2 TRBV4-1 CASSQEVGRVNYGYTF TGCGCCAGCAGCCAAGAAGTGGGCAGGGTGAACTATGGCTACACCTTC
. . TRBJ2-7 TRBV15 CATSRDSHEQYF TGTGCCACCAGCAGAGATTCTCACGAGCAGTACTTC
. . TRBJ2-2 TRBV29-1 CSVGAPSGELFF TGCAGCGTTGGAGCGCCTTCCGGGGAGCTGTTTTTT
TRBD1 many TRBJ1-2 TRBV6-4 CASRLAPGGAYGYTF TGTGCCAGCAGGTTAGCGCCAGGGGGCGCCTATGGCTACACCTTC
TRBD2 . TRBJ2-7 TRBV6-5 CASSYGGVGRTYEQYF TGTGCCAGCAGTTACGGGGGGGTTGGGAGAACCTACGAGCAGTACTTC
TRBD1 once TRBJ1-5 TRBV14 CASSRQGRGQPQHF TGTGCCAGCAGCCGACAGGGTCGGGGCCAGCCCCAGCATTTT